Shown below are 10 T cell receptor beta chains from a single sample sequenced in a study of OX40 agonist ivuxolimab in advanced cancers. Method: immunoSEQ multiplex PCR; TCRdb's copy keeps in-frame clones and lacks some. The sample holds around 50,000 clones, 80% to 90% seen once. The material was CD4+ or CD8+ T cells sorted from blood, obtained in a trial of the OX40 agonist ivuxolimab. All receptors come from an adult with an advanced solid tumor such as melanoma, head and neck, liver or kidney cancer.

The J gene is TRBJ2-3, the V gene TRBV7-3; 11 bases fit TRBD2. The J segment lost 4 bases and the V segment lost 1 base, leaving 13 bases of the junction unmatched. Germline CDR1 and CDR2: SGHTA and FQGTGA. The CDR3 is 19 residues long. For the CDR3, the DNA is TGTGCCAGCAGCTTAAGGGGACCGGGACTAGCGGAGGGCTCAGATACGCAGTATTTT. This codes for CASSLRGPGLAEGSDTQYF.

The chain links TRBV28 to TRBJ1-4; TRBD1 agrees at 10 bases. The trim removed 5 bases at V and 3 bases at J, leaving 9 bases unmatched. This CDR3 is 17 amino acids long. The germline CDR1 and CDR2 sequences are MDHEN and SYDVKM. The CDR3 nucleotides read TGTGCCAGCAGTGGCCGGGACAGGGGTCGAGCTAATGAAAAACTGTTTTTT. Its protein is CASSGRDRGRANEKLFF.

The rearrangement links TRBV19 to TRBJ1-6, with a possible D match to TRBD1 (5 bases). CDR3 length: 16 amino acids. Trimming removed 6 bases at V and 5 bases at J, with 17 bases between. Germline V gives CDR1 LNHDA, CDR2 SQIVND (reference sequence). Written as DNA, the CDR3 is TGTGCCAGTAGGAATTCGGGGGTTGGAGATAATTCACCCCTCCACTTT. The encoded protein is CASRNSGVGDNSPLHF.

The CDR3 loop reads CASSTNSPLHF. DNA for the CDR3: TGTGCCAGCAGTACAAATTCACCCCTCCACTTT. The chain combines TRBV6-6 with TRBJ1-6; D is unresolved. This CDR3 is 11 amino acids long. The germline V gene has CDR1 MNHNY and CDR2 SVGAGI (reference sequence). V lost 5 bases to trimming and J lost 7 bases, with 3 bases between them.

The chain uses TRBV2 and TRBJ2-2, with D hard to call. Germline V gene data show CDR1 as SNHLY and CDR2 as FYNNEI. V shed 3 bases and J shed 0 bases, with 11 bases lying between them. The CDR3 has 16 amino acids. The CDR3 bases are TGTGCCAGCAGTGAGAGTGGGTCAGCGAACACCGGGGAGCTGTTTTTT. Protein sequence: CASSESGSANTGELFF.

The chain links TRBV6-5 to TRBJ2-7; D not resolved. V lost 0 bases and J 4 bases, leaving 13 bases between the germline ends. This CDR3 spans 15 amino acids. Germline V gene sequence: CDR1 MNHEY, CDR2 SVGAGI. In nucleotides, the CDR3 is TGTGCCAGCAGTTACTCCCCGGCAGGATCATACGAGCAGTACTTC. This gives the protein CASSYSPAGSYEQYF.

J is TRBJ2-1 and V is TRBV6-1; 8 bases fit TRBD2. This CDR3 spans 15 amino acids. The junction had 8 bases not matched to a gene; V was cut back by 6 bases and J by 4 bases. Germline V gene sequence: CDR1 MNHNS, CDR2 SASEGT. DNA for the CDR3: TGTGCCAGCAGCCCCGATAGCGGGGAATACAATGAGCAGTTCTTC. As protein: CASSPDSGEYNEQFF.

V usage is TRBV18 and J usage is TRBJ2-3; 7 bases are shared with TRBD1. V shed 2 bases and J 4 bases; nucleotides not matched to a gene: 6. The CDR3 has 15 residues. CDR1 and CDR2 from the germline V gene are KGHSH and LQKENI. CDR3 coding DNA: TGTGCCAGCTCACCAACAGGGGATAGTGCAGATACGCAGTATTTT. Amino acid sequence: CASSPTGDSADTQYF.

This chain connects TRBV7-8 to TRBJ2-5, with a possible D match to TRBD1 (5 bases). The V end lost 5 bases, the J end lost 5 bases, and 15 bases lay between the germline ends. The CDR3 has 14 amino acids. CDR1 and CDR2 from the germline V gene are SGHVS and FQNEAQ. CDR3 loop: CASSPRQGGETQYF. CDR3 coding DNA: TGTGCCAGCAGCCCCCGCCAGGGTGGGGAGACCCAGTACTTC.

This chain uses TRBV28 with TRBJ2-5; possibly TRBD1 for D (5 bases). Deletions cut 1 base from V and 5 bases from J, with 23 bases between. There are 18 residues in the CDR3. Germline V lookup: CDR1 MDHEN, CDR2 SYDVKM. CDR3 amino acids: CASSLYEGVNTTPETQYF. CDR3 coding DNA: TGTGCCAGCAGTTTATACGAAGGGGTCAATACAACACCGGAGACCCAGTACTTC.